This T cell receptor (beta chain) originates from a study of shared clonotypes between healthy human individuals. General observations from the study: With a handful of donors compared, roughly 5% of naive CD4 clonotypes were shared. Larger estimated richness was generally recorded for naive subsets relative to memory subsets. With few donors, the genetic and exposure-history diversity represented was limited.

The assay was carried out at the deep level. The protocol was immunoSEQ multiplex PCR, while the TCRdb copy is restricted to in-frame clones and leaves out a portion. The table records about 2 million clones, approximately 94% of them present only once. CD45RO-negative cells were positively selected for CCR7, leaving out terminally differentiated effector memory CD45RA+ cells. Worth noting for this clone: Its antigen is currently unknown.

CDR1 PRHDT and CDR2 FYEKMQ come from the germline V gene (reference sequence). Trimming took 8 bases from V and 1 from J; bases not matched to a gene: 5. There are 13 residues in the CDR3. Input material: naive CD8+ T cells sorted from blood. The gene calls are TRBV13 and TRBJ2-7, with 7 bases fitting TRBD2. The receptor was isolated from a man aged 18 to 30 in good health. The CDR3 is CASAGERSYEQYF. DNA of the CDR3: TGTGCCAGCGCGGGGGAAAGATCCTACGAGCAGTACTTC.